This T cell receptor beta chain was retrieved from a study of regulatory T cells in long-lasting Graves disease. In the study overall: Under 3 months of antithyroid drugs had been taken by newly diagnosed Graves' patients. Whole-study findings and limits: Preferential use of TRBV28, TRBJ1-2 and TRBJ2-5 was seen in persistent disease.

Germline trimming cut 2 bases from V and 8 bases from J; bases unmatched to any gene: 10. CDR3 length: 16 residues. The germline gives CDR1 MGHRA, CDR2 YSYEKL. This sample's time point: newly diagnosed GD, antithyroid drugs for less than 3 months. Preparation of the TCR library used RNA extracted from PBMCs. Arm-PCR of CDR3 regions and iRepertoire HTBI primers were used to build TCR beta libraries. TCRdb itself ran the multiplex PCR reads through MiXCR, one entry per CDR3 protein. The table shows about 330,000 distinct CDR3 sequences, with 15% to 20% occurring only once. Concerning this clonotype itself: Its antigen is as yet unknown.

The same sample was also used in a study of T cells in Graves' hyperthyroidism and ophthalmopathy. That work contributes: Blood shared most expanded thyroid clonotypes above 0.001.

The receptor comes from a woman aged 18-29 years with Graves disease. The material sequenced was peripheral blood mononuclear cells (PBMCs), taken at new diagnosis, from a patient treated with antithyroid drugs. The V and J genes are TRBV4-1 and TRBJ2-1; 9 positions agree with TRBD1. CDR3 amino acids: CASSQSWDRDRHEQFF. CDR3 coding DNA: TGCGCCAGCAGCCAATCCTGGGACAGGGATCGTCATGAGCAGTTCTTC.